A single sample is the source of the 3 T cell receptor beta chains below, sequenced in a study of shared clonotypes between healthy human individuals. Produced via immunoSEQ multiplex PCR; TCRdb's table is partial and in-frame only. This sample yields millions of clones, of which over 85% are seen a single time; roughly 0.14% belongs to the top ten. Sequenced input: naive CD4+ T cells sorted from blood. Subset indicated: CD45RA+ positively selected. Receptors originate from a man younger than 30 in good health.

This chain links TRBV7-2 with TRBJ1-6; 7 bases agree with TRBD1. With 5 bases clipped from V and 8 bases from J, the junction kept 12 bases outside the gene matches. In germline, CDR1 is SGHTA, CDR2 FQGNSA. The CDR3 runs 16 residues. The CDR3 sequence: CASSIPVDRDYSPLHF. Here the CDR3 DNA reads TGTGCCAGCAGCATACCCGTCGACAGGGACTATTCACCCCTCCACTTT.

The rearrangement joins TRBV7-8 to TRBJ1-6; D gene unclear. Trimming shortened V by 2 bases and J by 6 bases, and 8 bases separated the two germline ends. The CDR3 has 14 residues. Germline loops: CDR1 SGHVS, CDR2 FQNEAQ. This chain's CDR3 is CASSLLQTNSPLHF. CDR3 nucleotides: TGTGCCAGCAGCTTATTACAGACTAATTCACCCCTCCACTTT. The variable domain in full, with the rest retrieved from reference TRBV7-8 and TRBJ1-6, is GAGVSQSPRYKVAKRGQDVALRCDPISGHVSLFWYQQALGQGPEFLTYFQNEAQLDKSGLPSDRFFAERPEGSVSTLKIQRTQQEDSAVYLCASSLLQTNSPLHFGNGTRLTVT.

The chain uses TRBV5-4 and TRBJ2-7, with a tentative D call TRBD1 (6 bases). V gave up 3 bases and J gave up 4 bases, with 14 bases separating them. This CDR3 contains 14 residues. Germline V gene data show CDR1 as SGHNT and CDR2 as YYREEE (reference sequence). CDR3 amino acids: CASSSDRYAYEQYF. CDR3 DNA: TGTGCCAGCAGCTCAGACAGGTATGCGTACGAGCAGTACTTC.